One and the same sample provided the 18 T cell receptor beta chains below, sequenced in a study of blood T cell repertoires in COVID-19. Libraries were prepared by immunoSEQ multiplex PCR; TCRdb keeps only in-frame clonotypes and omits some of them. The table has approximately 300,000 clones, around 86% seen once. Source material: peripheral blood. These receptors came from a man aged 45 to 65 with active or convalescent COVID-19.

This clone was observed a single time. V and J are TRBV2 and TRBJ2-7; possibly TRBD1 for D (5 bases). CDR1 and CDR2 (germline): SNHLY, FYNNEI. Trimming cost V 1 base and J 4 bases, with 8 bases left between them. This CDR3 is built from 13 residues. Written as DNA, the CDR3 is TGTGCCAGCAGTGAAGGGACAAGATACGAGCAGTACTTC. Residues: CASSEGTRYEQYF.

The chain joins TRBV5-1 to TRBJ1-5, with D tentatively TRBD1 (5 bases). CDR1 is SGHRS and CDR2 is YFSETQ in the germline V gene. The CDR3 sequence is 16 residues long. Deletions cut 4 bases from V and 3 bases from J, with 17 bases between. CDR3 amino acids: CASSSGDGGTNQPQHF. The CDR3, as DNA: TGCGCCAGCAGCAGTGGGGACGGCGGGACCAATCAGCCCCAGCATTTT. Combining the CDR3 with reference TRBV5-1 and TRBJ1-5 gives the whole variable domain KAGVTQTPRYLIKTRGQQVTLSCSPISGHRSVSWYQQTPGQGLQFLFEYFSETQRNKGNFPGRFSGRQFSNSRSEMNVSTLELGDSALYLCASSSGDGGTNQPQHFGDGTRLSIL.

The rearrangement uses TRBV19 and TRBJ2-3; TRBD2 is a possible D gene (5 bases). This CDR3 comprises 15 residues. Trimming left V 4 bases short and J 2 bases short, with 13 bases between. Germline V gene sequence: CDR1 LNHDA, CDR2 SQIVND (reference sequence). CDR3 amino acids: CASSTDSGITDTQYF. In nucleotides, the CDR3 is TGTGCCAGTAGTACCGACTCCGGGATCACAGATACGCAGTATTTT.

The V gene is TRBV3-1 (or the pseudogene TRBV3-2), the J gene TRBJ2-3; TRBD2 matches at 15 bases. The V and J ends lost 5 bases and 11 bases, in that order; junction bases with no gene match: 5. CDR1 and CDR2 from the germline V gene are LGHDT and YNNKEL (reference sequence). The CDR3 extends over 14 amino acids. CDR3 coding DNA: TGTGCCAGCAGCTACGGGACTAGCGGGGGGAAGCAGTATTTT. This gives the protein CASSYGTSGGKQYF.

In nucleotides, the CDR3 is TGTGCCAGCTCACCCCAAGACAGGAGCCGTCTTAACACCGGGGAGCTGTTTTTT. Encoded protein: CASSPQDRSRLNTGELFF. This rearrangement joins TRBV18 to TRBJ2-2; weak D call: TRBD1 (6 bases). The CDR3 length is 18 residues. Germline CDR1 is KGHSH and CDR2 is LQKENI. V lost 3 bases and J 2 bases, leaving 19 bases between the germline ends.

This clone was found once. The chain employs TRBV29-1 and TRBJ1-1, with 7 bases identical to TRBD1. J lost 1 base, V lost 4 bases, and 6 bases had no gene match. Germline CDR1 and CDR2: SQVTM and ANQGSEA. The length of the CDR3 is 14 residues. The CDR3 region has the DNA TGCAGCGTTGTTAGGGGGACAGAGAACACTGAAGCTTTCTTT. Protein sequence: CSVVRGTENTEAFF. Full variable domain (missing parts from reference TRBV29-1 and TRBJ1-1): SAVISQKPSRDICQRGTSLTIQCQVDSQVTMMFWYRQQPGQSLTLIATANQGSEATYESGFVIDKFPISRPNLTFSTLTVSNMSPEDSSIYLCSVVRGTENTEAFFGQGTRLTVV.

The CDR3 DNA is TGTGCCAGCAGTTACATCGGGGACTATGGCTACACCTTC. It specifies CASSYIGDYGYTF. This rearrangement joins TRBV6-2 or TRBV6-3 to TRBJ1-2; D not certain. CDR1 is MNHEY, CDR2 SVGEGT, per germline. This CDR3 comprises 13 residues. V lost 2 bases, J lost 3 bases, and 7 bases lay in between.

The CDR3 protein is CASSFSPRGLNSPLHF. The CDR3 bases are TGTGCCAGCAGTTTTTCTCCCAGGGGGCTTAATTCACCCCTCCACTTT. The rearrangement joins TRBV27 to TRBJ1-6, with 8 bases identical to TRBD1. With V trimmed by 3 bases and J by 6 bases, 7 bases remained unmatched. This CDR3 spans 16 amino acids. Per germline, CDR1 MNHEY and CDR2 SMNVEV (reference sequence).

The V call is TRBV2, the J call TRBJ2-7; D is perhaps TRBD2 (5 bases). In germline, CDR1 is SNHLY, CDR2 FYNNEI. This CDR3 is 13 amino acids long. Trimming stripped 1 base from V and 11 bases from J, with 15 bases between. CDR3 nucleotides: TGTGCCAGCAGTGAAGTCACTAGAACGAGGAAGTACTTC. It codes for CASSEVTRTRKYF.

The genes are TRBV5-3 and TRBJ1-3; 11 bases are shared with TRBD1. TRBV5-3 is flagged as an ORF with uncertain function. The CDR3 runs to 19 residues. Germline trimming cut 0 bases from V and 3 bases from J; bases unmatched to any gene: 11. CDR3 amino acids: CARSLVGQGAVFDGNTIYF. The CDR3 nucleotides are TGTGCCAGAAGCTTGGTAGGACAGGGGGCGGTTTTCGATGGAAACACCATATATTTT.

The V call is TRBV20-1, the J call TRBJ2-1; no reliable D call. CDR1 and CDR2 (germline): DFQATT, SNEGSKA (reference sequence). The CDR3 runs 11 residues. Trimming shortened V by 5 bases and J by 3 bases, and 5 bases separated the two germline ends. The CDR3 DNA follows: TGCAGTGCTCCGGTCTACAATGAGCAGTTCTTC. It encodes CSAPVYNEQFF.

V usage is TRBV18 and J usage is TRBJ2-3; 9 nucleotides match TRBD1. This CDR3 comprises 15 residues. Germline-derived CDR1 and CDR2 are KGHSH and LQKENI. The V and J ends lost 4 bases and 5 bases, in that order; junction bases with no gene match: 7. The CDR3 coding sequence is TGTGCCAGCTCACTCGCGGGACAGGGACGAGATACGCAGTATTTT. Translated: CASSLAGQGRDTQYF.

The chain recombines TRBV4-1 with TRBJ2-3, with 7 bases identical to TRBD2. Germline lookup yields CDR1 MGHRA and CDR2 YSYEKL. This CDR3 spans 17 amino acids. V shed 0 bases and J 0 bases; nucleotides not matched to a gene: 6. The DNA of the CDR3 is TGCGCCAGCAGCCAAGAGGGGACTATCCGAAGCACAGATACGCAGTATTTT. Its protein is CASSQEGTIRSTDTQYF.

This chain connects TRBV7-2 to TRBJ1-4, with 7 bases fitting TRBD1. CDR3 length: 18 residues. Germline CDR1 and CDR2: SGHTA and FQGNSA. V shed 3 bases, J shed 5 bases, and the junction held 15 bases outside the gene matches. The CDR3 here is CASSFYPPNRGPNEKLFF. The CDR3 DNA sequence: TGTGCCAGCAGCTTCTATCCCCCCAACAGGGGTCCAAATGAAAAACTGTTTTTT.

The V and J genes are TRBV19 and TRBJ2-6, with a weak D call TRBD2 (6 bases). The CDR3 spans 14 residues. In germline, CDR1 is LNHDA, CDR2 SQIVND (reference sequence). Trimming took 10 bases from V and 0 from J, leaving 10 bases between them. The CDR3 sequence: CATTSSSGANVLTF. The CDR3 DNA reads TGTGCCACTACTAGCAGCTCTGGGGCCAACGTCCTGACTTTC.

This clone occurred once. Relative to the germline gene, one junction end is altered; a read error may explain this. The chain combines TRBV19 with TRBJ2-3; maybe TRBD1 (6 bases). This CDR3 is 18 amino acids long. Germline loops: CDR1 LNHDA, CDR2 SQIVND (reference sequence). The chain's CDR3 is CASSIAQQGTGRTDTQYF. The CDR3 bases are TGTGCCAGTAGTATAGCCCAACAGGGAACAGGACGCACGGATACGCAGTATTTT.

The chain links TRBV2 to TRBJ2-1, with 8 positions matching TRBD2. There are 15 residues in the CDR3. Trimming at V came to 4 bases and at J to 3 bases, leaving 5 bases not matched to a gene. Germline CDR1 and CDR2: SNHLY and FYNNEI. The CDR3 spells CASSASGSLYNEQFF. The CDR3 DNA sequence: TGTGCCAGCAGTGCAAGCGGGAGCCTCTACAATGAGCAGTTCTTC.

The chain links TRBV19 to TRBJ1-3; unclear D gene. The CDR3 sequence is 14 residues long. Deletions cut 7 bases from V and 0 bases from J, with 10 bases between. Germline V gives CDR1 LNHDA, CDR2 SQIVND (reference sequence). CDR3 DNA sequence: TGTGCCAGTACCCTTCTGAGCTCTGGAAACACCATATATTTT. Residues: CASTLLSSGNTIYF.